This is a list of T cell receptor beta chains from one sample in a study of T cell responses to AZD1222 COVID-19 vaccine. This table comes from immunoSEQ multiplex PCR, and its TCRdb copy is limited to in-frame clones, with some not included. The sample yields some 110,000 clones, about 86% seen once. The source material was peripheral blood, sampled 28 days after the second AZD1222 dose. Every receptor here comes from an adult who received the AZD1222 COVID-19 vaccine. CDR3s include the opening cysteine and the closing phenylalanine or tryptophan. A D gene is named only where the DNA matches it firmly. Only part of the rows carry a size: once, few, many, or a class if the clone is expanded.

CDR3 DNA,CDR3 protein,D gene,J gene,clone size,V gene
TGTGCCAGCAGTTTCGGACGGGAAAAACTGTTTTTT,CASSFGREKLFF,-,TRBJ1-4,few,TRBV12-3/TRBV12-4
TGTGCCAGCAGCTTAGCGGGGGTCAACTCCTACAATGAGCAGTTCTTC,CASSLAGVNSYNEQFF,TRBD2,TRBJ2-1,-,TRBV5-4
TGCGCCAGCAGCACGACGGGAGTAGGGGGATATGGCTACACCTTC,CASSTTGVGGYGYTF,-,TRBJ1-2,-,TRBV5-1
TGTGCCAGCAGCGGAGGGACCCTGAGGCGAAATGAGCAGTTCTTC,CASSGGTLRRNEQFF,-,TRBJ2-1,-,TRBV9
TGTGCCAGCAGTTACTTTTCCGGCACTGAAGCTTTCTTT,CASSYFSGTEAFF,-,TRBJ1-1,-,TRBV6-2/TRBV6-3
TGTGCCGTGGGGGGGACAGGGGGCGGCTATGGCTACACCTTC,CAVGGTGGGYGYTF,TRBD1,TRBJ1-2,-,TRBV6-1
TGTGCCAGCAGTTACAGGGATCTTAACACCGGGGAGCTGTTTTTT,CASSYRDLNTGELFF,-,TRBJ2-2,-,TRBV6-5
TGTGCCAGCAGTGACTCGTTTAGGAGAAACACCGGGGAGCTGTTTTTT,CASSDSFRRNTGELFF,-,TRBJ2-2,-,TRBV6-4
TGCGCCAGCAGTCAATCCACAGGAAACTACGAGCAGTACTTC,CASSQSTGNYEQYF,-,TRBJ2-7,once,TRBV23-1
TGTGCCAGCAGTTCCCGGGCTTACGAGCAGTACTTC,CASSSRAYEQYF,-,TRBJ2-7,-,TRBV6-6
TGTGCCAGCAGTTCCGGACTAGCGGGAGTCTACAATGAGCAGTTCTTC,CASSSGLAGVYNEQFF,TRBD2,TRBJ2-1,-,TRBV27
TGTGCCAGCAGTTTGTACGGAGGGGGTCGGGTGGAGACCCAGTACTTC,CASSLYGGGRVETQYF,-,TRBJ2-5,-,TRBV27
TGTGCCAGCAGGTGGACAGGGGGCCTAGATACGCAGTATTTT,CASRWTGGLDTQYF,TRBD1,TRBJ2-3,-,TRBV27
TGTGCCATCAAGGCAGGGTTCACAGATACGCAGTATTTT,CAIKAGFTDTQYF,-,TRBJ2-3,-,TRBV10-3
TGTGCCAGCGGGAAGGGGTCCTACGAGCAGTACTTC,CASGKGSYEQYF,-,TRBJ2-7,-,TRBV28
TGTGCCAGCAGTAGCCAGGGACTCTCCTACGAGCAGTACTTC,CASSSQGLSYEQYF,-,TRBJ2-7,-,TRBV2
TGTGCCAGCAGTTACTCGGCTGTACAAGTTGAAAAACTGTTTTTT,CASSYSAVQVEKLFF,-,TRBJ1-4,-,TRBV6-2/TRBV6-3
TGTGCCAGCAGCTTTAGCGACACAGATACGCAGTATTTT,CASSFSDTDTQYF,-,TRBJ2-3,-,TRBV7-9
TGTGCCAGCAGTTTACTAACCGACGCAGAAGCTTTCTTT,CASSLLTDAEAFF,-,TRBJ1-1,-,TRBV27
TGTGCCAGCGTTCCAGCGGGCACAAATTCACCCCTCCACTTT,CASVPAGTNSPLHF,-,TRBJ1-6,once,TRBV11-2
TGTGCCAGCAGCTTAGAGGCTAGCTCCTACGAGCAGTACTTC,CASSLEASSYEQYF,-,TRBJ2-7,once,TRBV7-8
TGTGCCAGCAGTACCCGCAGGGTGAATGAGCAGTTCTTC,CASSTRRVNEQFF,-,TRBJ2-1,-,TRBV12-3/TRBV12-4
TGCAGCGTTGCTAGGGTCGGGAACACTGAAGCTTTCTTT,CSVARVGNTEAFF,-,TRBJ1-1,once,TRBV29-1
TGTGCCAGCAGCTTACGCCCAGGGGCTCCTGGGAACAATGAGCAGTTCTTC,CASSLRPGAPGNNEQFF,-,TRBJ2-1,-,TRBV7-3
TGTGCCAGCAGTTTGGCGGCCGGGGAGACCCAGTACTTC,CASSLAAGETQYF,-,TRBJ2-5,-,TRBV28
TGCGGGGCGCGGCTCGCGGGGGGGCGGGAGACCCAGTACTTC,CGARLAGGRETQYF,TRBD2,TRBJ2-5,-,TRBV23-1
TGCGCCAGCAGCTTGGCGGGGGACTTTGGAAAACCCTCCTACAATGAGCAGTTCTTC,CASSLAGDFGKPSYNEQFF,-,TRBJ2-1,-,TRBV5-1
TGTGCCAGCAGTCCCAGCTCCTATAATTCACCCCTCCACTTT,CASSPSSYNSPLHF,-,TRBJ1-6,once,TRBV7-6
TGTGCCAGCTCCGGGACTAGGGGACGTACGCAGTATTTT,CASSGTRGRTQYF,TRBD2,TRBJ2-3,-,TRBV18
TGTGCCAGCAGCGTATCACAGGGTTTGAACACTGAAGCTTTCTTT,CASSVSQGLNTEAFF,-,TRBJ1-1,-,TRBV9
TGTGCCAGCAGCTCCCGACAGGGTTGGAACACTGAAGCTTTCTTT,CASSSRQGWNTEAFF,TRBD1,TRBJ1-1,-,TRBV5-8
TGTGCCAGCAGCCAAGACCAGAGGGAGGAAAAACTGTTTTTT,CASSQDQREEKLFF,-,TRBJ1-4,-,TRBV3-1/TRBV3-2
TGTGCCAGCAGCCCTCGCACGTCTGGAAACACCATATATTTT,CASSPRTSGNTIYF,-,TRBJ1-3,-,TRBV13
TGCGCCAGCAGCTTGGCCTCGGGATCGACAGGGACAGATACGCAGTATTTT,CASSLASGSTGTDTQYF,TRBD1,TRBJ2-3,-,TRBV5-1
TGTGCCAGTAGTTCAGGGGTCAGCCAGCCCCAGCATTTT,CASSSGVSQPQHF,-,TRBJ1-5,-,TRBV19
TGTGCCAGCAGCTTGGTAGGGCACGGCTACACCTTC,CASSLVGHGYTF,-,TRBJ1-2,-,TRBV5-8
TGTGCCAGCAGCCTAATATCCGGGCCGGATTCACCCCTCCACTTT,CASSLISGPDSPLHF,-,TRBJ1-6,-,TRBV3-1/TRBV3-2
TGCGCCAGCAGCTTGGTCTTAGCAGGCGAGCAGTACTTC,CASSLVLAGEQYF,-,TRBJ2-7,many,TRBV5-1
TGTGCCAGCTCACCACTGACAGGCAACACTGAAGCTTTCTTT,CASSPLTGNTEAFF,-,TRBJ1-1,-,TRBV18
TGCGCCAGCAGCGACCGGGACGGGGGTTACGAGCAGTACTTC,CASSDRDGGYEQYF,-,TRBJ2-7,-,TRBV5-1
TGTGCCAGCAGTTCCCCGGGGGGTGTGGGCTATGGCTACACCTTC,CASSSPGGVGYGYTF,-,TRBJ1-2,-,TRBV28
TGTGCCAGCAGCTTGTTAAAGGGGGCAGTTCAAGAGACCCAGTACTTC,CASSLLKGAVQETQYF,TRBD1,TRBJ2-5,-,TRBV5-4
TGTGCCAGCTCACGGGACAGGGACGGAAACACCATATATTTT,CASSRDRDGNTIYF,TRBD1,TRBJ1-3,-,TRBV18
TGCAGCGCAAACAGGGGTCAAGAGACCCAGTACTTC,CSANRGQETQYF,TRBD1,TRBJ2-5,few,TRBV29-1
TGTGCCAGCACCTACGACGTCTCCTCCTACAATGAGCAGTTCTTC,CASTYDVSSYNEQFF,-,TRBJ2-1,-,TRBV7-2
TGTGCCAGTAGTAGCGGACAGCCTAGCAATCAGCCCCAGCATTTT,CASSSGQPSNQPQHF,-,TRBJ1-5,-,TRBV19
TGTGCCAGCATGCAGGGGCCCAATCAGCCCCAGCATTTT,CASMQGPNQPQHF,-,TRBJ1-5,-,TRBV7-9
TGTGCCAGCAGCGTAAATCGGTTGGAGACCCAGTACTTC,CASSVNRLETQYF,-,TRBJ2-5,-,TRBV11-2
TGTGCCAGCAGCGCCTCGAGACAGTACCAAGAGACCCAGTACTTC,CASSASRQYQETQYF,-,TRBJ2-5,-,TRBV7-3
TGTGCCAGCAGCCAAGACTACGTCTCGGAGACCCAGTACTTC,CASSQDYVSETQYF,-,TRBJ2-5,-,TRBV3-1/TRBV3-2
TGTGCCAGCAGCCGAAACCTTTCTGGCGGGGGGGTTATCACAGATACGCAGTATTTT,CASSRNLSGGGVITDTQYF,TRBD2,TRBJ2-3,-,TRBV13
TGTGCCAGCAGTAAAACCCCAGGGATACACACTGAAGCTTTCTTT,CASSKTPGIHTEAFF,-,TRBJ1-1,-,TRBV27
TGCGCCAGCAGCCATGACCAATTAGGACAGGACACAGATACGCAGTATTTT,CASSHDQLGQDTDTQYF,TRBD1,TRBJ2-3,-,TRBV4-1
TGTGCCAGCAGTGATCCGGACAGGGAAGCTTTCTTT,CASSDPDREAFF,TRBD1,TRBJ1-1,-,TRBV6-1
TGTGCCAGCAGCCCCACCAGGACAGGGGTCTTCACAGATACGCAGTATTTT,CASSPTRTGVFTDTQYF,TRBD1,TRBJ2-3,-,TRBV7-9
TGCGCCAGCAGTTCGATGGGGAATCAGCCCCAGCATTTT,CASSSMGNQPQHF,-,TRBJ1-5,-,TRBV5-1
TGTGCCAGCAGTGAAGGGGTTCGGGGAAAACTGTTTTTT,CASSEGVRGKLFF,-,TRBJ1-4,-,TRBV2
TGCAGCGTTCTAGGGGGCGCTGGAACTAATGAAAAACTGTTTTTT,CSVLGGAGTNEKLFF,TRBD1,TRBJ1-4,-,TRBV29-1
TGTGCCAGCAGCCCCGGGACGGATTATAGCAATCAGCCCCAGCATTTT,CASSPGTDYSNQPQHF,-,TRBJ1-5,once,TRBV3-1/TRBV3-2
TGTGCCAGCAGTCGCGACACAGATACGCAGTATTTT,CASSRDTDTQYF,-,TRBJ2-3,-,TRBV6-5